The 15 T cell receptor beta chains below all came from one sample that was sequenced in a study of tumor and adjacent non-tumor tissue in lung cancer. The library came from three nested PCR rounds adapted from ARM-PCR protocols. One entry per CDR3 protein, called by TCRdb with MiXCR from the multiplex PCR reads. Here the sample spans 90,000 to 110,000 distinct CDR3 sequences, around 57% being singletons. The template was RNA from unsorted bulk tissue. Distant lung tissue was collected more than 3 cm away from the tumor edge. The sequenced sample was distant non-tumor lung tissue. These receptors originate from a man aged 55 to 70 with non-small cell lung cancer.

This chain connects TRBV28 to TRBJ1-1; a weak D match, TRBD1 (5 bases). There are 15 residues in the CDR3. V gave up 6 bases and J gave up 9 bases, with 23 bases separating them. Per the germline V gene, CDR1 is MDHEN and CDR2 is SYDVKM. The CDR3 coding sequence is TGTGCCAGCAGACGGGGACCCTGGGGCGGAGGGAAAGCTTTCTTT. Translating it yields CASRRGPWGGGKAFF.

CDR3 loop: CSAAGTSGSGSYNEQFF. Here the CDR3 DNA reads TGCAGTGCTGCCGGGACTAGCGGGTCGGGCTCCTACAATGAGCAGTTCTTC. The chain uses TRBV20-1 and TRBJ2-1, with TRBD2 identical over 12 bases. Germline-derived CDR1 and CDR2 are DFQATT and SNEGSKA (reference sequence). V was pared by 5 bases and J by 0 bases, with 8 bases of the junction left unmatched. The CDR3 runs 17 residues.

In regard to this clonotype: The germline gene is not matched at one end of the junction; a read error may be the cause. This chain joins TRBV11-1 and TRBJ2-1; D call uncertain. CDR1 and CDR2 from the germline V gene are SGHAT and FQDESV (reference sequence). The CDR3 totals 16 residues. The CDR3 loop is CASSLNLLSSYNKQFF. In DNA, the CDR3 is TGTGCCAGCAGCTTAAACCTGTTGAGCTCCTACAATAAGCAGTTCTTC.

This clonotype is a singleton in its sample. The rearrangement uses TRBV12-3 or TRBV12-4 and TRBJ1-4; tentative D call: TRBD1 (5 bases). Trimming pared 11 bases from V and 8 bases from J, leaving 18 bases between. The CDR3 contains 13 residues. The CDR3 reads CARKGTFEEKLFF. The CDR3 nucleotides read TGTGCCCGCAAGGGGACCTTCGAGGAAAAACTGTTTTTT.

Concerning this clonotype: One junction end disagrees with the germline gene, perhaps due to a read error. The V call is TRBV12-3 or TRBV12-4, the J call TRBJ1-5; D is uncertain. The CDR3 is 13 amino acids. The CDR3 sequence: CTSSFYRNRPQHF. The CDR3 DNA reads as TGTACCAGCAGTTTTTATAGGAACCGGCCCCAGCATTTT.

The table lists this clonotype with a few counts. The gene calls are TRBV19 and TRBJ2-1; 10 bases match TRBD2. Losses at the gene ends were 5 bases for V and 5 bases for J; bases not matched to a gene: 9. CDR1 is LNHDA, CDR2 SQIVND, per germline (reference sequence). CDR3 length: 16 residues. This CDR3 reads CASSPRSSGGDNEQFF. CDR3 in DNA: TGTGCCAGTAGTCCCCGGTCGAGCGGGGGGGACAATGAGCAGTTCTTC.

This chain uses TRBV18 with TRBJ1-4; D remains unclear. V was trimmed by 4 bases and J by 8 bases, leaving 14 bases between them. This CDR3 contains 14 residues. The V gene's germline CDR1 is KGHSH and CDR2 LQKENI. CDR3 sequence: CASSQSDPEEKLFF. In DNA, the CDR3 is TGTGCCAGCTCACAATCCGACCCGGAGGAAAAACTGTTTTTT.

Turning to this clonotype: Germline is not matched at one junction end, which may reflect a read error. The rearrangement joins TRBV7-9 to TRBJ2-5; the D gene is possibly TRBD1 (5 bases). Germline V CDR1 and CDR2: SEHNR, FQNEAQ (reference sequence). The CDR3 loop spans 15 amino acids. The CDR3 bases are TGTGCCAACAGCCTCACGTTGGGCAGGGAAGAGACCCAGTACTTC. Translation gives CANSLTLGREETQYF.

This sequence joins TRBV20-1 and TRBJ1-4, with TRBD1 identical over 8 bases. The CDR3 is 14 residues long. J gave up 8 bases and V 3 bases, and 8 bases lay outside the gene matches. CDR1 is DFQATT, CDR2 SNEGSKA, per germline (reference sequence). The CDR3 loop is CSARFGQGREKLFF. The CDR3, as DNA: TGCAGTGCTAGGTTCGGACAGGGCAGAGAAAAACTGTTTTTT.

V gene TRBV11-3 combines with J gene TRBJ2-1, with D possibly TRBD2 on 6 matching bases. Germline V gene data show CDR1 as SGHNT and CDR2 as YENEEA. V was shortened by 6 bases and J by 16 bases, with 25 bases between the two germline ends. The CDR3 extends over 14 amino acids. CDR3 nucleotide sequence: TGTGCCAGCAGATGGACTACTACGTCTACTGAACAATTCTTC. Its protein is CASRWTTTSTEQFF.

As to this clonotype: Germline is not matched at one junction end, which may reflect a read error. The rearrangement links TRBV4-1 to TRBJ1-6; no reliable D call. The CDR3 length is 14 residues. Germline-derived CDR1 and CDR2 are MGHRA and YSYEKL. The CDR3: CVSSLLWGNSPLHF. CDR3 nucleotides: TGCGTCAGCAGCCTATTATGGGGTAATTCACCCCTCCACTTT.

In the case of this clonotype: A junction end diverges from the germline sequence, so it may reflect a read error. In DNA form, the CDR3 reads TGCGCCAGCAACTCTCCTCGGACAGGGGGCTGGAGTTACGAGCGGTACTTC. Its protein product is CASNSPRTGGWSYERYF. The chain has TRBV5-1 and TRBJ2-7, with 11 bases lining up with TRBD1. This CDR3 is built from 17 residues. Germline-derived CDR1 and CDR2 are SGHRS and YFSETQ.

On this clonotype: A read error is likely, as this CDR3 ends without the conserved phenylalanine or tryptophan. This chain uses TRBV24-1 with TRBJ2-1, with D tentatively TRBD1 (6 bases). The CDR3 consists of 17 residues. V was clipped by 6 bases and J by 1 base, with 18 bases between them. The V gene's germline CDR1 is KGHDR and CDR2 SFDVKD. The CDR3, as DNA: TGTGCCACCAGTCATACTACAGGGACCCAATCCTACAATGAGCAGTTCTTA. Encoded protein: CATSHTTGTQSYNEQFL.

This clonotype was seen a few times. An end of the junction differs from the germline gene, which may be a read error. This chain connects TRBV12-3 or TRBV12-4 to TRBJ1-2, with D perhaps matching TRBD1 (5 bases). The CDR3 is 11 residues long. The CDR3 is CATSFGGGYTF. The CDR3 coding sequence is TGTGCCACCAGTTTCGGGGGAGGCTACACCTTC.

On this clonotype itself: Compared with germline, one end of the junction differs, possibly owing to a read error. This rearrangement joins TRBV6-2 or TRBV6-3 to TRBJ1-2; tentatively, D is TRBD1 (6 bases). Germline CDR1 is MNHEY and CDR2 is SVGEGT. The length of the CDR3 is 17 residues. As DNA, the CDR3 is TGTGCCAGCAGTTCGTCGACAGGATCCGCCCTGGGCTATGACTACACCTTC. Protein sequence: CASSSSTGSALGYDYTF.